This is a list of T cell receptor beta chains from one sample in a study of human T cells and chemical hapten exposure. One entry per CDR3 protein results from TCRdb running MiXCR on the RACE reads. The table shows about 340,000 distinct CDR3 sequences, with around 7% occurring only once. The sample was whole blood, taken in connection with sensitization to the hapten diphenylcyclopropenone (DPC). These receptors all come from a woman aged 18-29 years with alopecia areata. Some clones in this sample may be carry-over from other donors' samples. The CDR3 runs from the conserved cysteine through the conserved F or W. A D gene is named only where the DNA matches it firmly. Expanded clones get a size class; other rows say once, few or many, or leave the size out.

V	size	D	J	CDR3	DNA
TRBV27	NA	NA	TRBJ2-2	CASSFDYRNTGELFF	TGTGCCAGCAGTTTCGATTATCGGAACACCGGGGAGCTGTTTTTT
TRBV6-2/TRBV6-3	NA	NA	TRBJ2-6	CASLQGSGANVLTF	TGTGCCAGCCTCCAGGGCTCTGGGGCCAACGTCCTGACTTTC
TRBV11-1	many	NA	TRBJ1-6	CASSRTEFNSPLHF	TGTGCCAGCAGCCGGACAGAGTTTAATTCACCCCTCCACTTT
TRBV6-4	many	NA	TRBJ1-5	CASSDSPGNQPQHF	TGTGCCAGCAGTGACAGTCCCGGGAATCAGCCCCAGCATTTT
TRBV6-5	NA	NA	TRBJ1-6	CASSYSIPQGSSYNSPLHF	TGTGCCAGCAGTTACTCGATCCCCCAGGGAAGCTCCTATAATTCACCCCTCCACTTT
TRBV5-1	NA	NA	TRBJ1-1	CASSSDTIRGTEAFF	TGCGCCAGCAGCTCTGACACGATTCGGGGCACTGAAGCTTTCTTT
TRBV10-3	many	TRBD2	TRBJ2-7	CAISTPGLEYEQYF	TGTGCCATCAGTACGCCGGGACTAGAATACGAGCAGTACTTC
TRBV18	NA	TRBD1	TRBJ1-1	CASSPRQGIRDTEAFF	TGTGCCAGCTCACCACGACAGGGGATTAGGGACACTGAAGCTTTCTTT
TRBV20-1	few	TRBD1	TRBJ2-7	CSAVDREYEQYF	TGCAGTGCTGTGGACAGGGAGTACGAGCAGTACTTC
TRBV6-2/TRBV6-3	few	TRBD1	TRBJ2-5	CASKLVGGRSETQYF	TGTGCCTCAAAACTCGTAGGGGGCAGGTCAGAGACCCAGTACTTC
TRBV12-3/TRBV12-4	NA	NA	TRBJ1-4	CASSTGTPLPNEKLFF	TGTGCCAGCAGTACAGGGACCCCCCTACCTAATGAAAAACTGTTTTTT
TRBV12-3/TRBV12-4	NA	NA	TRBJ1-1	CASSFDVVDTEAFF	TGTGCCAGCAGTTTTGACGTAGTCGACACTGAAGCTTTCTTT
TRBV3-1	many	TRBD1	TRBJ2-7	CASSQGPGQVPSYEQYF	TGTGCCAGCAGCCAAGGGCCGGGACAGGTACCCTCCTACGAGCAGTACTTC
TRBV7-2	many	TRBD1	TRBJ1-6	CASSLVGTVSSYNSPLHF	TGTGCCAGCAGCTTAGTGGGGACAGTAAGCTCCTATAATTCACCCCTCCACTTT
TRBV28	few	NA	TRBJ1-1	CASSIPDSLFEAFF	TGTGCCAGCAGTATCCCGGACAGCTTATTTGAAGCTTTCTTT
TRBV27	NA	TRBD2	TRBJ2-2	CASSLSWLRGGPGELFF	TGTGCCAGCAGTTTATCGTGGTTGCGGGGGGGCCCCGGGGAGCTGTTTTTT
TRBV7-8	many	NA	TRBJ2-1	CASSAVTNPEGNEQFF	TGTGCCAGCAGCGCGGTTACTAACCCTGAGGGCAATGAGCAGTTCTTC
TRBV7-2	few	TRBD1	TRBJ2-5	CASSRTGGTGSKTQYF	TGTGCCAGCAGCCGTACTGGGGGGACAGGGTCGAAGACCCAGTACTTC
TRBV2	many	NA	TRBJ2-7	CASSSRYEQYF	TGTGCCAGCAGTTCCCGGTACGAGCAGTACTTC
TRBV15	few	NA	TRBJ1-5	CATSRDRGRLDDPQHF	TGTGCCACCAGCAGAGATCGGGGCCGCCTAGACGATCCCCAGCATTTT
TRBV2	NA	TRBD2	TRBJ2-1	CASSSGSGVSYNEQFF	TGTGCCAGCAGTAGCGGGAGCGGGGTCTCCTACAATGAGCAGTTCTTC
TRBV3-1	many	NA	TRBJ2-5	CASSLTKKETQYF	TGTGCCAGCAGCTTGACGAAAAAAGAGACCCAGTACTTC
TRBV27	few	NA	TRBJ1-4	CASSSGGKLFF	TGTGCCAGCAGTTCGGGCGGAAAACTGTTTTTT
TRBV4-1	few	TRBD1	TRBJ2-3	CASSQATGQTQYF	TGCGCCAGCAGCCAAGCGACGGGACAGACGCAGTATTTT
TRBV11-2	few	TRBD1	TRBJ2-1	CASSSLTSGTGNEQFF	TGTGCCAGCAGCTCGTTAACCTCCGGGACAGGTAATGAGCAGTTCTTC
TRBV28	NA	NA	TRBJ1-2	CASSLPQREERGYTF	TGTGCCAGCAGTTTACCCCAGAGGGAAGAGCGAGGCTACACCTTC
TRBV6-5	many	NA	TRBJ2-7	CASSYAGQTYEQYF	TGTGCCAGCAGTTACGCCGGACAGACCTACGAGCAGTACTTC
TRBV27	many	NA	TRBJ1-1	CASSFFGGEAFF	TGTGCCAGCAGTTTTTTTGGGGGTGAAGCTTTCTTT
TRBV11-3	NA	NA	TRBJ1-1	CASSSRDGDTEAFF	TGTGCCAGCAGCTCCCGGGACGGAGACACTGAAGCTTTCTTT
TRBV7-9	few	NA	TRBJ1-2	CASSLASQHPFGYTF	TGTGCCAGCAGCTTAGCCTCTCAACATCCGTTTGGCTACACCTTC
TRBV5-5	few	NA	TRBJ2-3	CASSLDGTMGADTQYF	TGTGCCAGCAGCTTGGATGGCACAATGGGGGCAGATACGCAGTATTTT
TRBV20-1	NA	TRBD2	TRBJ2-3	CSLKRPRLAGGPTDTQYF	TGCAGTCTCAAGCGCCCGCGACTAGCGGGGGGGCCCACAGATACGCAGTATTTT
TRBV12-3/TRBV12-4	NA	NA	TRBJ2-6	CASSWAGRSGANVLTF	TGTGCCAGCAGTTGGGCAGGGAGGTCTGGGGCCAACGTCCTGACTTTC
TRBV3-1	NA	TRBD2	TRBJ2-1	CASSRLGLAEYYF	TGTGCCAGCAGTCGCTTGGGTCTAGCGGAATACTACTTC
TRBV6-5	few	TRBD1	TRBJ2-7	CASSPTGQGTHEQYF	TGTGCCAGCAGCCCTACTGGACAGGGTACCCACGAGCAGTACTTC
TRBV27	NA	NA	TRBJ1-5	CASSLDGEVGQPQHF	TGTGCCAGCAGTTTAGACGGGGAGGTGGGTCAGCCCCAGCATTTT
TRBV4-2	many	NA	TRBJ1-6	CASSQEPTGTGSPLHF	TGTGCCAGCAGCCAAGAACCCACAGGGACGGGTTCACCCCTCCACTTT
TRBV28	NA	TRBD1	TRBJ1-5	CASSLLNYRDRGRGQPQHF	TGTGCCAGCAGTTTATTGAACTATCGGGACAGGGGGCGCGGACAGCCCCAGCATTTT
TRBV4-3	NA	TRBD1	TRBJ1-4	CASSQRSRGRREKLFF	TGCGCCAGCAGCCAACGCTCCAGGGGGCGTCGTGAAAAACTGTTTTTT
TRBV20-1	few	NA	TRBJ1-1	CSASARLNTEAFF	TGCAGTGCTAGTGCCAGACTGAACACTGAAGCTTTCTTT
TRBV20-1	few	NA	TRBJ2-3	CSASDPSRGGTDTQYF	TGCAGTGCTAGTGACCCTTCCAGGGGAGGCACAGATACGCAGTATTTT
TRBV20-1	NA	TRBD1	TRBJ2-7	CSARAEDRGVFSYEQYF	TGCAGTGCTAGAGCAGAGGACAGGGGAGTTTTCTCCTACGAGCAGTACTTC
TRBV7-2	NA	TRBD1	TRBJ2-3	CASSSGGQVRVDTQYF	TGTGCCAGCAGCTCAGGGGGACAGGTCCGGGTTGATACGCAGTATTTT
TRBV4-3	few	NA	TRBJ1-2	CASSQVSARSNYGYTF	TGCGCCAGCAGCCAAGTATCTGCCCGGTCCAACTATGGCTACACCTTC